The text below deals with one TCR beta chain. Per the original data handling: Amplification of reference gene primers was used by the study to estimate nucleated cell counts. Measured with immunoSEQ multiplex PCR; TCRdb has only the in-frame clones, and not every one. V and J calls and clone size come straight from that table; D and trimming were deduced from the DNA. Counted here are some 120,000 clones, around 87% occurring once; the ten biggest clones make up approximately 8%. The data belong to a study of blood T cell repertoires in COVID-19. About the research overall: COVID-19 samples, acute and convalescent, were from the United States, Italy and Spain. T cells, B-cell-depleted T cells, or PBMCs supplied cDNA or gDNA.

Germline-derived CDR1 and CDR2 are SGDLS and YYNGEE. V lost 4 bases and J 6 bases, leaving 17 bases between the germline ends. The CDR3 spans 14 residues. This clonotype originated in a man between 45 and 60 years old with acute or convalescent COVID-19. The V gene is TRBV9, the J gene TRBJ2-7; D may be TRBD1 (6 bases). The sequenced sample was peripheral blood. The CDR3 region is CASSPFIRTAEQYF. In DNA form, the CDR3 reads TGTGCCAGCAGCCCCTTTATCCGGACAGCCGAGCAGTACTTC.